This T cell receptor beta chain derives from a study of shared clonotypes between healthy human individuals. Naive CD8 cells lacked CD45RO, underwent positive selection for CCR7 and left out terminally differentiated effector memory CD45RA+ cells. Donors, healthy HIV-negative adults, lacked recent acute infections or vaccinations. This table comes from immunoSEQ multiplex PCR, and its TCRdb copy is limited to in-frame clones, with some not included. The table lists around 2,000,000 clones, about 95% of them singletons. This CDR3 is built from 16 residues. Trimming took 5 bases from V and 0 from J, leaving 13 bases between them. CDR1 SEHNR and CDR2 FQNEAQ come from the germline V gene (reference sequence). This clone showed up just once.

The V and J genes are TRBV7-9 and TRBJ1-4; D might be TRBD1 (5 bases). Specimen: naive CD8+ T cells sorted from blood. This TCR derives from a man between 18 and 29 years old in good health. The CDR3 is CASSPGQAATNEKLFF. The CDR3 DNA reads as TGTGCCAGCAGCCCCGGACAAGCAGCAACTAATGAAAAACTGTTTTTT.